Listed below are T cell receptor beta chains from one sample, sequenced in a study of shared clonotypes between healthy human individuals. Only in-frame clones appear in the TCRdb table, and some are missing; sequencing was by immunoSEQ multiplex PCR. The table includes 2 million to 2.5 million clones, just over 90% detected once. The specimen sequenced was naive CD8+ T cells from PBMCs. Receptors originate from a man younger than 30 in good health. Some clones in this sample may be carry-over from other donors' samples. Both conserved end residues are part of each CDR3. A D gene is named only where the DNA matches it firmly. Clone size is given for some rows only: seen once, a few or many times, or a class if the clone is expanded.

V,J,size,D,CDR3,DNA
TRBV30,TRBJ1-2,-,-,CAWMGPGHGYTF,TGTGCCTGGATGGGCCCCGGGCATGGCTACACCTTC
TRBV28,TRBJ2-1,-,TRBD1,CASSLSWDRVRNEQFF,TGTGCCAGCAGTTTATCCTGGGACAGGGTCAGGAATGAGCAGTTCTTC
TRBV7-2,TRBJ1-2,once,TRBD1,CASSSRTGERNYGYTF,TGTGCCAGCAGCTCCCGGACAGGGGAAAGAAACTATGGCTACACCTTC
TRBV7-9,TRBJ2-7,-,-,CASSLAGQTYEQYF,TGTGCCAGCAGCTTAGCGGGCCAAACCTACGAGCAGTACTTC
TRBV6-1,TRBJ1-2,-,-,CASSASRVPPYGYTF,TGTGCCAGCAGTGCTTCCAGGGTCCCCCCTTATGGCTACACCTTC
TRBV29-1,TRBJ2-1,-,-,CSVDEVTGEYNEQFF,TGCAGCGTTGACGAAGTGACGGGAGAGTACAATGAGCAGTTCTTC
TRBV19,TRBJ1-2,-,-,CASSIWGQRFGYTF,TGTGCCAGTAGTATATGGGGGCAGCGCTTTGGCTACACCTTC
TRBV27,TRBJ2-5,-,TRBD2,CASSLDGRAGETQYF,TGTGCCAGCAGTTTAGACGGGAGGGCCGGTGAGACCCAGTACTTC
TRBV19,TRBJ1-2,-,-,CASSSLQGVYGYTF,TGTGCCAGTAGCAGCCTACAGGGAGTCTATGGCTACACCTTC
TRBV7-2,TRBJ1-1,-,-,CASKRGTEAFF,TGTGCCAGCAAACGTGGGACTGAAGCTTTCTTT
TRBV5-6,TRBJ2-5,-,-,CASSLGVRGPAQYF,TGTGCCAGCAGCTTGGGCGTCAGGGGCCCGGCCCAGTACTTC
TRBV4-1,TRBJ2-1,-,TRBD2,CASSQDRASSGTYNEQFF,TGCGCCAGCAGCCAAGACCGGGCCTCTAGCGGGACGTACAATGAGCAGTTCTTC
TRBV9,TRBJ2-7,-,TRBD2,CASSGTGTSYDEQYF,TGTGCCAGCAGCGGAACCGGGACTAGCTATGACGAGCAGTACTTC
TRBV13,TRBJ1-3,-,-,CAGRPRVDSGNTIYF,TGTGCCGGGCGGCCCCGCGTGGACTCTGGAAACACCATATATTTT
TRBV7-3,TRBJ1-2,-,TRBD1,CASSASPTGGYGYTF,TGTGCCAGCAGCGCCAGCCCGACAGGGGGCTATGGCTACACCTTC
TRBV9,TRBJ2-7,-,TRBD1,CASSVGRGQEMNEQYF,TGTGCCAGCAGCGTAGGAAGGGGACAGGAAATGAACGAGCAGTACTTC
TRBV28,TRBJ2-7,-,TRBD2,CASSRRPGGDYEQYF,TGTGCCAGCAGTCGACGTCCGGGGGGTGACTACGAGCAGTACTTC
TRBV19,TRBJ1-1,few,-,CASRAANTEAFF,TGTGCCAGTAGGGCCGCGAACACTGAAGCTTTCTTT
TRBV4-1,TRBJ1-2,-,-,CASSLDRNTNYGYTF,TGCGCCAGCAGCCTCGACAGGAATACTAACTATGGCTACACCTTC
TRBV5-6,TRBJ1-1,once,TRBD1,CASSLDVRGFTEAFF,TGTGCCAGCAGCTTGGACGTCAGGGGGTTCACTGAAGCTTTCTTT
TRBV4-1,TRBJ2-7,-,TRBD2,CASSQDPSGYEQYF,TGCGCCAGCAGCCAAGACCCTAGCGGCTACGAGCAGTACTTC
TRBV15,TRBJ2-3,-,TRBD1,CAASDRATDTQYF,TGTGCCGCTTCGGACAGGGCCACAGATACGCAGTATTTT
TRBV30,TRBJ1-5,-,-,CAWSVRGISPLNQPQHF,TGTGCCTGGAGTGTACGCGGGATAAGCCCCCTTAATCAGCCCCAGCATTTT
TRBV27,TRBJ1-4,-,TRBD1,CASSSRQGATNEKLFF,TGTGCCAGCAGTTCGCGACAGGGAGCAACTAATGAAAAACTGTTTTTT
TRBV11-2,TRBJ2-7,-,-,CASSSRERSISYEQYF,TGTGCCAGCAGCTCGAGGGAGAGGTCGATATCCTACGAGCAGTACTTC
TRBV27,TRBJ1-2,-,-,CASSPTSDNYGYTF,TGTGCCAGCAGTCCCACGTCCGATAACTATGGCTACACCTTC
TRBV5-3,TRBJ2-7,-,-,CARSFMERQNYEQYF,TGTGCCAGAAGCTTCATGGAGCGCCAGAACTACGAGCAGTACTTC
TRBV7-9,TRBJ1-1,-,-,CASSPREGNTEAFF,TGTGCCAGCAGCCCCCGTGAGGGGAACACTGAAGCTTTCTTT